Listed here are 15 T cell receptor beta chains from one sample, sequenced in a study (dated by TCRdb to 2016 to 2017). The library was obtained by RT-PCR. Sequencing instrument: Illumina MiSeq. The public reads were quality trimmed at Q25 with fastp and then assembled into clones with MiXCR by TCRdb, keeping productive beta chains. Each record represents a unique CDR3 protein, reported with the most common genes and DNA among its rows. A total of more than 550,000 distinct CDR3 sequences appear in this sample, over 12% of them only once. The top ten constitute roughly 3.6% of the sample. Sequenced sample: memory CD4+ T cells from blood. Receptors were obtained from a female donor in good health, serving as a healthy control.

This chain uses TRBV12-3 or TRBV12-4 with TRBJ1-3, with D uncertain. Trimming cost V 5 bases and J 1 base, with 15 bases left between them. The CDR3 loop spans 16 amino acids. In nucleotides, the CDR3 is TGTGCCAGCAGTCTTCAGGCAGTGTATTCTGGAAACACCATATATTTT. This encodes CASSLQAVYSGNTIYF.

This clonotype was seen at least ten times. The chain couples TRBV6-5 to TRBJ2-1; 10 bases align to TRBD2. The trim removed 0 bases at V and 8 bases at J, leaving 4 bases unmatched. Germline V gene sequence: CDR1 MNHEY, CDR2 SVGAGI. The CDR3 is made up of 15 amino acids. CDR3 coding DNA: TGTGCCAGCAGTTACTCGCCTAGCGGGGGATATGAGCAGTTCTTC. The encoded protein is CASSYSPSGGYEQFF.

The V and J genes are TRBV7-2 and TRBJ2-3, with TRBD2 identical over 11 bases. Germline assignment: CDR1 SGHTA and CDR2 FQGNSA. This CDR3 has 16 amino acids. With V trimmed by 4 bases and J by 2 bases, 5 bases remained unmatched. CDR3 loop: CASSSHSGRATDTQYF. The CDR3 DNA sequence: TGTGCCAGCAGCTCGCATAGCGGGAGGGCCACAGATACGCAGTATTTT.

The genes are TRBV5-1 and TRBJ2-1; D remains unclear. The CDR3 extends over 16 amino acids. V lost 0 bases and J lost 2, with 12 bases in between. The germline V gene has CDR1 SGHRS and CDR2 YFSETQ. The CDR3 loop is CASSLDRSSPYNEQFF. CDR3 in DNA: TGCGCCAGCAGCTTGGACCGGTCGAGTCCCTACAATGAGCAGTTCTTC.

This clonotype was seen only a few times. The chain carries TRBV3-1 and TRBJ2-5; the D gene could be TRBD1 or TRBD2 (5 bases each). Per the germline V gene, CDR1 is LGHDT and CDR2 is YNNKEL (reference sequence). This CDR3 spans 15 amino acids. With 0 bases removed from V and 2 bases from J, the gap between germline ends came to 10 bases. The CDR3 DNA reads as TGTGCCAGCAGCCAAGACTTGGGACGACAAGAGACCCAGTACTTC. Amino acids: CASSQDLGRQETQYF.

DNA for the CDR3: TGCGCCAGCAGCCAACCAGGGACAAGGGGGTCTGGGGCCAACGTCCTGACTTTC. Translation: CASSQPGTRGSGANVLTF. The rearrangement uses TRBV4-1 and TRBJ2-6, with a tentative D call TRBD1 (6 bases). CDR1 is MGHRA, CDR2 YSYEKL, per germline. CDR3 length equals 18 residues. Trimming took 2 bases from V and 1 from J, leaving 15 bases between them.

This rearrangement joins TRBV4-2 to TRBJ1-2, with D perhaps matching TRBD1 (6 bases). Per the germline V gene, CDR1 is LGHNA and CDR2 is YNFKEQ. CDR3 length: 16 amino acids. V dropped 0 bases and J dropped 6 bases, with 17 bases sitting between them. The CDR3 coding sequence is TGTGCCAGCAGCCAAGACACCTCGGACAGTAGGAATGGCTACACCTTC. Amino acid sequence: CASSQDTSDSRNGYTF.

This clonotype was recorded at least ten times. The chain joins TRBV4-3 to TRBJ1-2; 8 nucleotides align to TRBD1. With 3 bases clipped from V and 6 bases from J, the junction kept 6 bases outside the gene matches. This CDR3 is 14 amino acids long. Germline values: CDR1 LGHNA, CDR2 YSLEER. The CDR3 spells CASSQDRAIDGYTF. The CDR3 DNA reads TGCGCCAGCAGCCAGGACAGGGCGATTGATGGCTACACCTTC.

In nucleotides, the CDR3 is TGTGCCAGCAGCTTAACTGAGAATTCACCCCTCCACTTT. Translation gives CASSLTENSPLHF. This chain uses TRBV7-8 with TRBJ1-6; no clear D. The V gene lost 2 bases and the J gene lost 7 bases, with 6 bases spanning the gap. Germline V gene lookup returns CDR1 SGHVS and CDR2 FQNEAQ. The CDR3 contains 13 residues.

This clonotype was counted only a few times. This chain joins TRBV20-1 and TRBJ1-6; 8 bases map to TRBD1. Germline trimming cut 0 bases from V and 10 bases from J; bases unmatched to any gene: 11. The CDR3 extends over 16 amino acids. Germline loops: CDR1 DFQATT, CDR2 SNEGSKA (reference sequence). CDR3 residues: CSARDPRRGPESPLHF. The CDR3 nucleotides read TGCAGTGCTAGAGATCCCCGCAGGGGGCCCGAATCACCCCTCCACTTT.

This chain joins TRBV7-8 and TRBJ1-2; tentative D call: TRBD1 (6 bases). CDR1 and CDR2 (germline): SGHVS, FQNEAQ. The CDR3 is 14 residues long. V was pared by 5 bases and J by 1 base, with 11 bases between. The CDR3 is CASSNNRDNYGYTF. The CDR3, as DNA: TGTGCCAGCAGCAACAACAGGGATAACTATGGCTACACCTTC.

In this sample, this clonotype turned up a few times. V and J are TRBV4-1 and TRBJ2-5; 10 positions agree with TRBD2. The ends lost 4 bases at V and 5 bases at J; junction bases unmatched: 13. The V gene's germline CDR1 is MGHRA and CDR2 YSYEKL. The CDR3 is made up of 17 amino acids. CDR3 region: CASSPSSSGGREETQYF. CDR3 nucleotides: TGCGCCAGCAGCCCGAGTTCTAGCGGGGGACGAGAGGAGACCCAGTACTTC.

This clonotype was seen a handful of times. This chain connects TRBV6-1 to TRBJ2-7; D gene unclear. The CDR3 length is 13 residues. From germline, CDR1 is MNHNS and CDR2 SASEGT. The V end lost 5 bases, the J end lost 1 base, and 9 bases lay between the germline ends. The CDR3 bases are TGTGCCAGCAGTACCGGATCTTCCTACGAGCAGTACTTC. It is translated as CASSTGSSYEQYF.

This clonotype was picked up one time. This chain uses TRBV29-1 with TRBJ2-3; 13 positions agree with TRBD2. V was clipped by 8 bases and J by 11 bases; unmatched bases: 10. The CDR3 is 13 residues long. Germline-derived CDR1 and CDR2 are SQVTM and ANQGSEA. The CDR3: CSRTGTSGMEQYF. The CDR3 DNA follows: TGCAGCAGGACCGGGACTAGCGGGATGGAGCAGTATTTT.

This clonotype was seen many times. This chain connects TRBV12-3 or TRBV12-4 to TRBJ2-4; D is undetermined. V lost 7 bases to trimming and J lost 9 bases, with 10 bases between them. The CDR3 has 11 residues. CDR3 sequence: CASTPDVIQYF. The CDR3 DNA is TGTGCCAGCACCCCAGACGTCATTCAGTACTTC.